What follows are 6 T cell receptor beta chains derived from one specimen sequenced in a study of neurological immune-mediated disorders. TCRdb re-derived calls from the 5' RACE reads in MiXCR, one entry per CDR3 protein. The sample records 25,000 to 30,000 distinct CDR3 sequences, 5% to 8% being singletons. Sequencing used PBMCs. These receptors all stem from a woman aged 45-60 years in good health.

This chain links TRBV6-2 or TRBV6-3 with TRBJ2-1; possible D gene TRBD2, 6 bases. Germline loops: CDR1 MNHEY, CDR2 SVGEGT. This CDR3 is built from 13 residues. Trimming removed 4 bases at V and 5 bases at J, with 9 bases between. CDR3 region: CASSSGVNNEQFF. CDR3 sequence (DNA): TGTGCCAGCAGTTCGGGGGTAAACAATGAGCAGTTCTTC.

The chain carries TRBV29-1 and TRBJ2-3, with 7 nucleotides matching TRBD2. The CDR3 totals 13 residues. The germline V gene has CDR1 SQVTM and CDR2 ANQGSEA. The CDR3 sequence is CGQRGPLTDTQYF. As DNA, the CDR3 is TGCGGGCAGCGGGGACCTCTCACAGATACGCAGTATTTT.

At least ten counts were recorded for this clonotype. J is TRBJ2-4 and V is TRBV7-2; 7 bases line up with TRBD2. CDR3 length: 13 residues. Trimming cost V 0 bases and J 9 bases; bases outside gene matches: 2. Germline CDR1 reads SGHTA; CDR2 reads FQGNSA. The CDR3 DNA reads as TGTGCCAGCAGCTTAGCGGGGGGGTCCATTCAGTACTTC. Its protein product is CASSLAGGSIQYF.

This clonotype was recorded many times. This chain uses TRBV6-5 with TRBJ2-5; no clear D. V was shortened by 1 base and J by 5 bases, with 11 bases between the two germline ends. This CDR3 region has 14 residues. Germline CDR1 and CDR2: MNHEY and SVGAGI. The CDR3 DNA sequence: TGTGCCAGCAGTTACTTGGGATTTCGCGAGACCCAGTACTTC. Its translation is CASSYLGFRETQYF.

The chain couples TRBV13 to TRBJ2-7, with D possibly matching TRBD1 (6 bases). In germline, CDR1 is PRHDT, CDR2 FYEKMQ (reference sequence). The CDR3 sequence is 15 residues long. The ends were cut back, 4 bases at V and 7 bases at J, with 20 bases in the middle. The CDR3 sequence is CASSSTLDRFGEQYF. The CDR3 nucleotides read TGTGCCAGCAGCTCTACACTAGACAGGTTCGGGGAGCAGTACTTC.

This clonotype was detected ten times or more. This sequence joins TRBV28 and TRBJ1-3; D is uncertain. CDR3 length: 15 amino acids. Trimming took 8 bases from V and 0 from J, leaving 14 bases between them. Germline V CDR1 and CDR2: MDHEN, SYDVKM. For the CDR3, the DNA is TGTGCCAGCGCCCAGCCCTCTTACTCTGGAAACACCATATATTTT. It encodes CASAQPSYSGNTIYF.